A single TCR beta chain is shown here with its context. Its antigen remains unknown. Repertoires were generated with immunoSEQ multiplex PCR, while TCRdb's copy carries only in-frame clones and drops some. This table holds roughly 66,000 clones, less than 90% found once. This specimen belongs to a study of T cell responses to AZD1222 COVID-19 vaccine. J was trimmed by 3 bases and V by 1 base; bases with no gene match: 3. From germline, CDR1 is PRHDT and CDR2 FYEKMQ (reference sequence). CDR3 length: 15 amino acids. Study-wide results and limits: Receipt of two AZD1222 doses was followed by a rise in Spike-specific TCR breadth and depth. No day 14 peak samples; only post-peak repertoires were characterized.

Source: peripheral blood, taken on day 0 of AZD1222 vaccination. This TCR was recovered from an adult in good health. The chain combines TRBV13 with TRBJ2-7, with TRBD1 identical over 10 bases. The CDR3 sequence: CASSLAGQGNYEQYF. CDR3 sequence (DNA): TGTGCCAGCAGCTTAGCGGGACAGGGGAACTACGAGCAGTACTTC. The full variable domain, its missing parts supplied by reference TRBV13 and TRBJ2-7, is AAGVIQSPRHLIKEKRETATLKCYPIPRHDTVYWYQQGPGQDPQFLISFYEKMQSDKGSIPDRFSAQQFSDYHSELNMSSLELGDSALYFCASSLAGQGNYEQYFGPGTRLTVT.